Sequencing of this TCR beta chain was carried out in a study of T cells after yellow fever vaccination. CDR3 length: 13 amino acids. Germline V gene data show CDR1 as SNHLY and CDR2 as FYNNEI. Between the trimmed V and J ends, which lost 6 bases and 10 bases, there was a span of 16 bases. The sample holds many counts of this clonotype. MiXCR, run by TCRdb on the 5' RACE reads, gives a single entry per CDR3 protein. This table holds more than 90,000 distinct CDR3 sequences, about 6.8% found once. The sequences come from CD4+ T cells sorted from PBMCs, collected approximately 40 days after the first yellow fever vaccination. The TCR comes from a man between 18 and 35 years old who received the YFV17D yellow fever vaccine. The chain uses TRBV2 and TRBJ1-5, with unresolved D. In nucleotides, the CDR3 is TGTGCCAGCAGGGCCGAGACGGGCAGCCCCCAGCATTTT. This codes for CASRAETGSPQHF.